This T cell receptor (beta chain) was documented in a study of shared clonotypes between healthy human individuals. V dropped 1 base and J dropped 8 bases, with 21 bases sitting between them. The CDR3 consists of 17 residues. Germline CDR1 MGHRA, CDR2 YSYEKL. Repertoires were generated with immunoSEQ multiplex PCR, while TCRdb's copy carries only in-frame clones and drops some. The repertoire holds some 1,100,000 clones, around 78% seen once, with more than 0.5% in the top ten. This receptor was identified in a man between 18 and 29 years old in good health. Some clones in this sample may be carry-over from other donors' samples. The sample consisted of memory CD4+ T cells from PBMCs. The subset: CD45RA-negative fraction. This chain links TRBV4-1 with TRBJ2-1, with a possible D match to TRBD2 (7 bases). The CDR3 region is CASSQGMGRGLLYEQFF. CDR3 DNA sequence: TGCGCCAGCAGCCAAGGAATGGGGCGGGGGCTGCTTTATGAGCAGTTCTTC.